These 17 T cell receptor beta chains were sequenced from one sample in a study of blood T cell repertoires in COVID-19. Generated by immunoSEQ multiplex PCR, the TCRdb table keeps only in-frame clones and is missing some. The data show about 280,000 clones, around 85% seen once. The sequencing input was peripheral blood. Every receptor here comes from a man between 45 and 60 years old with active or convalescent COVID-19.

The chain has TRBV4-2 and TRBJ2-1, with 11 positions matching TRBD2. Losses at the gene ends were 3 bases for V and 8 bases for J; bases not matched to a gene: 12. There are 17 residues in the CDR3. The germline gives CDR1 LGHNA, CDR2 YNFKEQ. CDR3 nucleotide sequence: TGTGCCAGCAGCCATCCACTAGCGGGAGTTACCCGGTATGAGCAGTTCTTC. It translates to CASSHPLAGVTRYEQFF.

The CDR3 loop is CASSQGLLAGDRYNEQFF. As DNA, the CDR3 is TGTGCCAGCAGCCAAGGGTTACTAGCGGGAGACAGATACAATGAGCAGTTCTTC. The chain joins TRBV14 to TRBJ2-1; 11 bases align to TRBD2. V gave up 1 base and J gave up 4 bases; unmatched junction bases: 9. CDR1 and CDR2 (germline): SGHDN, FVKESK. This CDR3 has 18 amino acids.

J is TRBJ2-1 and V is TRBV9; 8 bases line up with TRBD2. CDR3 length: 14 residues. CDR1 is SGDLS and CDR2 is YYNGEE in the germline V gene. V shed 3 bases, J shed 8 bases, and the junction held 7 bases outside the gene matches. DNA of the CDR3: TGTGCCAGCAGCGAAATAGCGGGATCCCATGAGCAGTTCTTC. Amino acids: CASSEIAGSHEQFF.

V gene TRBV5-1 combines with J gene TRBJ2-1, with 8 bases that match TRBD2. With 0 bases clipped from V and 6 bases from J, the junction kept 2 bases outside the gene matches. Germline V gene lookup returns CDR1 SGHRS and CDR2 YFSETQ. The CDR3 contains 14 residues. CDR3 residues: CASSLVAGGNEQFF. CDR3 nucleotide sequence: TGCGCCAGCAGCTTGGTGGCGGGAGGCAATGAGCAGTTCTTC. The full variable domain, its missing parts supplied by reference TRBV5-1 and TRBJ2-1, is KAGVTQTPRYLIKTRGQQVTLSCSPISGHRSVSWYQQTPGQGLQFLFEYFSETQRNKGNFPGRFSGRQFSNSRSEMNVSTLELGDSALYLCASSLVAGGNEQFFGPGTRLTVL.

The chain joins TRBV4-3 to TRBJ1-3; weak D call: TRBD1 (5 bases). V was trimmed by 4 bases and J by 0 bases, leaving 13 bases between them. This CDR3 has 16 residues. Germline assignment: CDR1 LGHNA and CDR2 YSLEER. CDR3 loop: CASSPVGASSGNTIYF. The CDR3 bases are TGCGCCAGCAGCCCCGTTGGGGCTTCCTCTGGAAACACCATATATTTT.

This clone has only one observation. The rearrangement joins TRBV6-5 to TRBJ1-3; D gene unclear. The CDR3 runs 13 residues. Between the trimmed V and J ends, which lost 7 bases and 11 bases, there was a span of 18 bases. Germline V gives CDR1 MNHEY, CDR2 SVGAGI. CDR3 sequence reads: CASTSSWAIPIYF. CDR3 nucleotides: TGTGCCAGCACCAGCAGCTGGGCGATCCCCATATATTTT.

Concerning this clone: One end of the junction fails to match germline, which may point to a read error. This chain links TRBV7-2 with TRBJ1-2, with TRBD1 matching 7 bases. Germline loops: CDR1 SGHTA, CDR2 FQGNSA. The CDR3 has 13 residues. CDR3 residues: CASSQNRDRGPIF. In DNA, the CDR3 is TGTGCCAGCAGCCAAAATCGGGACAGAGGACCCATATTC.

The chain carries TRBV4-3 and TRBJ1-2; TRBD1 matches at 7 bases. V shed 0 bases and J 8 bases; nucleotides not matched to a gene: 12. Germline CDR1 and CDR2: LGHNA and YSLEER. The CDR3 length is 16 residues. CDR3 amino acids: CASSQEPSRGGGGYTF. CDR3 sequence (DNA): TGCGCCAGCAGCCAAGAACCATCACGAGGGGGCGGAGGCTACACCTTC.

The chain combines TRBV24-1 with TRBJ2-3, with D perhaps TRBD2 (5 bases). The CDR3 spans 14 residues. Germline V gives CDR1 KGHDR, CDR2 SFDVKD. With 6 bases removed from V and 6 bases from J, the gap between germline ends came to 15 bases. CDR3 nucleotides: TGTGCCACCAGTCTGGCGGGTAGTTCCGATACGCAGTATTTT. It encodes CATSLAGSSDTQYF.

The V call is TRBV19, the J call TRBJ1-4; D is undetermined. Trimming shortened V by 5 bases and J by 0 bases, and 10 bases separated the two germline ends. The CDR3 is made up of 15 amino acids. Germline CDR1 is LNHDA and CDR2 is SQIVND (reference sequence). DNA for the CDR3: TGTGCCAGTAGTCCAGGACTTTCAACTAATGAAAAACTGTTTTTT. Its protein product is CASSPGLSTNEKLFF.

The V gene is TRBV18, the J gene TRBJ2-3, with 11 bases identical to TRBD2. The V segment lost 4 bases and the J segment 3 bases; nucleotides outside the gene matches: 3. CDR1 and CDR2 (germline): KGHSH, LQKENI. The CDR3 sequence is 15 residues long. CDR3 sequence reads: CASSLAGGRTDTQYF. The CDR3 DNA sequence: TGTGCCAGCTCACTAGCGGGAGGGCGGACAGATACGCAGTATTTT.

The J gene is TRBJ2-6, the V gene TRBV3-1 (or the pseudogene TRBV3-2); D not certain. With 4 bases removed from V and 1 base from J, the gap between germline ends came to 8 bases. CDR3 length equals 15 residues. From germline, CDR1 is LGHDT and CDR2 YNNKEL (reference sequence). The CDR3 coding sequence is TGTGCCAGCAGCCCGACGAGGTCTGGGGCCAACGTCCTGACTTTC. Its translation: CASSPTRSGANVLTF.

This sequence joins TRBV6-6 and TRBJ1-4, with 8 bases aligning to TRBD1. The end of the DNA fits TRBJ2-2 better, so the J call may be wrong. The CDR3 extends over 16 amino acids. Germline V gives CDR1 MNHNY, CDR2 SVGAGI (reference sequence). The CDR3 region is CASSYGGGQGVWELFF. DNA for the CDR3: TGTGCCAGCAGTTACGGAGGAGGACAGGGAGTGTGGGAGCTGTTTTTT.

The chain couples TRBV6-2 or TRBV6-3 to TRBJ2-4; TRBD1 aligns across 8 bases. Germline CDR1 reads MNHEY; CDR2 reads SVGEGT. The CDR3 is 15 residues long. The junction had 4 bases not matched to a gene; V was cut back by 5 bases and J by 1 base. This chain's CDR3 is CASSVQGAAKNIQYF. CDR3 nucleotides: TGTGCCAGCAGTGTGCAGGGGGCGGCCAAAAACATTCAGTACTTC.

The chain is built from TRBV7-9 and TRBJ2-5; D perhaps matches TRBD1 (5 bases). The CDR3 spans 15 residues. Trimming shortened V by 3 bases and J by 0 bases, and 11 bases separated the two germline ends. Germline V gene lookup returns CDR1 SEHNR and CDR2 FQNEAQ (reference sequence). The CDR3 is CASSFLSRDQETQYF. DNA of the CDR3: TGTGCCAGCAGCTTCCTAAGCAGGGACCAAGAGACCCAGTACTTC. Together with reference TRBV7-9 and TRBJ2-5, the CDR3 gives the full variable domain: DTGVSQNPRHKITKRGQNVTFRCDPISEHNRLYWYRQTLGQGPEFLTYFQNEAQLEKSRLLSDRFSAERPKGSFSTLEIQRTEQGDSAMYLCASSFLSRDQETQYFGPGTRLLVL.

This chain uses TRBV7-9 with TRBJ2-1, with 12 bases fitting TRBD2. The CDR3 has 17 amino acids. Germline V gene sequence: CDR1 SEHNR, CDR2 FQNEAQ (reference sequence). The junction had 10 bases not matched to a gene; V was cut back by 5 bases and J by 5 bases. The CDR3 DNA reads as TGTGCCAGCAGCCAATTTGGACTAGCGGGACAAAACAATGAGCAGTTCTTC. This translates into CASSQFGLAGQNNEQFF.

The rearrangement joins TRBV12-5 to TRBJ2-1, with TRBD1 matching 7 bases. Germline V gene data show CDR1 as LGHNT and CDR2 as FRNRAP. CDR3 size: 13 residues. V gave up 7 bases and J gave up 6 bases; unmatched junction bases: 6. The CDR3 sequence: CASAPGQINEQFF. As DNA, the CDR3 is TGTGCTAGTGCTCCGGGACAGATCAATGAGCAGTTCTTC.